This TCR beta chain originates from a study of T-cell memory formation after mild COVID-19 (dated by TCRdb to about 2021). With regard to the full study: Most TCR sequence clusters were specific to one of the two donors. T-cell clones expanding and contracting after mild COVID-19 in a couple of donors were tracked by longitudinal TCRalpha and TCRbeta repertoire sequencing. Two young, previously healthy adult volunteers, one female and one male, were included in the cohort.

The V and J ends are trimmed by 7 bases and 0 bases, leaving 13 bases between them. Spanning cysteine to phenylalanine, the CDR3 consists of 13 amino acids. The sequence is cut down to CDR3 DNA, 39 bases in frame from base 1. The CDR1 and CDR2 encoded by the germline V gene (reference sequence) are DFQATT and SNEGSKA. PBMCs were isolated by Ficoll-Paque density gradient centrifugation. The full study reports these points: Some responding clones were detected in pre-infection memory, suggesting pre-existing cross-reactive memory T cells joined the SARS-CoV-2 response. Contracting CD4+ clones were located mainly in the CM and EM memory subsets, whereas CD8+ clones were found to be enriched in EMRA. SARS-CoV-2 specificity was not confirmed for the second-wave clones peaking on day 37. Only a couple of mild cases were covered by the study, and larger cohorts that include severe cases with pre-infection samples were considered necessary. Clones that contracted from day 15 to 85 showed balanced CD4/CD8 phenotypes, whereas a second wave of clones that expanded from day 15 to 37 leaned towards CD4+.

This clonotype was found a few times. Its antigen remains undetermined. There are no base qualities to consult, and no much larger clone falls within one base. Reads for this sample came from an Illumina NovaSeq 6000. cDNA libraries for TCRalpha and TCRbeta were prepared by 5'RACE using constant-segment primers, with sample barcodes and unique molecular identifiers added. Trizol reagent was used to extract RNA from every sample. Amplification of the libraries took two PCR steps, and the second step added a second sample barcode plus Illumina TruSeq adapters. Libraries were sequenced on an Illumina NovaSeq with 2 x 150 bp paired-end reads. The paper's processing steps were these. The reads were demultiplexed and collapsed into UMI-guided consensus sequences using migec v1.2.7. Using mixcr v2.1.11, UMI consensuses were aligned to TRA and TRB V and J templates and then assembled into clonotypes. Clonotypes were classified as expanded or contracted when called significant by both edgeR and NoisET, with noise models trained on biological replicates. For edgeR calls, the cutoffs were a false discovery rate-adjusted p below 0.01 and a log2 fold-change threshold of 1. As an exploratory analysis of dynamics, max-normalized trajectories of the 1000 most abundant clonotypes were examined by PCA with hierarchical clustering. Separately sequenced CD4+ and CD8+ repertoires were used to assign the CD4 or CD8 phenotype of responding clones. Clones were called with MiXCR by TCRdb after fastp trimmed the public reads at Q25, and only in-frame beta chains were retained. Rows merge per CDR3 protein into single entries with the most common DNA and genes. TCRdb's processing, not the study's, gives the V and J calls here. The sample table lists 450,000 to 650,000 distinct CDR3 sequences, approximately 19% of them with a count of one. Together, the top ten hold 9.5% to 15% of the sample.

The chain is encoded by TRBV20-1 joined to TRBJ2-7, with a weak D call of TRBD1 (6 bases match). Sequenced input: PBMCs or a T cell subset sorted from them (not recorded which). This sequence was found in an adult woman who had mild COVID-19 (a few samples of this study predate the infection). The sample titles of this study are shuffled in the database, so cell type and time point are left out; the donor was told from shared clones. This receptor has the CDR3 CSERQASSYEQYF. The DNA sequence follows: TGCAGTGAGCGACAGGCAAGCTCCTACGAGCAGTACTTC.